One and the same sample provided the 22 T cell receptor beta chains below, sequenced in a study of regulatory T cells in long-lasting Graves disease. The time point was: persistent/refractory GD, antithyroid drugs over 5 years with positive TRAb. Making the TCR library involved RNA that had been extracted from PBMCs. Through Arm-PCR of CDR3 regions and iRepertoire HTBI primers, TCR beta libraries were built. TCRdb reprocessed the multiplex PCR reads with MiXCR, giving one entry per CDR3 protein. The data show nearly 350,000 distinct CDR3 sequences, roughly 21% seen once. This specimen was peripheral blood mononuclear cells (PBMCs), taken when the disease was refractory, from a patient treated with antithyroid drugs. The receptors shown here come from a female donor with Graves disease.

The chain links TRBV28 to TRBJ1-1; tentative D call: TRBD1 (6 bases). This CDR3 region has 14 residues. The germline CDR1 and CDR2 sequences are MDHEN and SYDVKM. The V end lost 7 bases, the J end lost 1 base, and 13 bases lay between the germline ends. CDR3 sequence: CASTYVDRNTEAFF. DNA of the CDR3: TGTGCCAGCACCTACGTGGACAGGAACACTGAAGCTTTCTTT.

This clonotype has a count of ten or more. The chain uses TRBV6-2 or TRBV6-3 and TRBJ2-7; 7 bases align to TRBD1. Germline CDR1 is MNHEY and CDR2 is SVGEGT. With V trimmed by 4 bases and J by 2 bases, 14 bases remained unmatched. The CDR3 sequence is 17 residues long. The CDR3 sequence: CASSLSTGFGSTYEQYF. In nucleotides, the CDR3 is TGTGCCAGCAGTTTGTCGACAGGGTTTGGGTCGACCTACGAGCAGTACTTC.

In DNA form, the CDR3 reads TGTGCCAGCAGCCAACCGTTACAAGAGACCCAGTACTTC. As protein: CASSQPLQETQYF. This chain links TRBV3-1 with TRBJ2-5, with D uncertain. In germline, CDR1 is LGHDT, CDR2 YNNKEL (reference sequence). Trimming shortened V by 2 bases and J by 2 bases, and 6 bases separated the two germline ends. The CDR3 contains 13 residues.

J is TRBJ2-7 and V is TRBV7-6; the D call may be TRBD1 or TRBD2 (5 bases each). Germline loops: CDR1 SGHVS, CDR2 FNYEAQ. V was shortened by 1 base and J by 6 bases, with 19 bases between the two germline ends. This CDR3 has 16 amino acids. The CDR3 nucleotides read TGTGCCAGCAGCTTAGTGGGGGAAAGCGACTCGGGCGAGCAGTACTTC. Translated, it gives CASSLVGESDSGEQYF. The complete variable domain, with remaining parts taken from reference TRBV7-6 and TRBJ2-7, reads GAGVSQSPRYKVTKRGQDVALRCDPISGHVSLYWYRQALGQGPEFLTYFNYEAQQDKSGLPNDRFSAERPEGSISTLTIQRTEQRDSAMYRCASSLVGESDSGEQYFGPGTRLTVT.

This clonotype was recorded many times. The chain employs TRBV30 and TRBJ2-4; the D gene is possibly TRBD2 (5 bases). V was cut by 3 bases and J by 8 bases, with 11 bases left in between. The CDR3 extends over 12 amino acids. CDR1 and CDR2 (germline): GTSNPN, SVGIG (reference sequence). The CDR3 loop is CAWSRETYIQYF. DNA for the CDR3: TGTGCCTGGAGCCGGGAAACATACATTCAGTACTTC. The variable domain in full, with the rest retrieved from reference TRBV30 and TRBJ2-4, is SQTIHQWPATLVQPVGSPLSLECTVEGTSNPNLYWYRQAAGRGLQLLFYSVGIGQISSEVPQNLSASRPQDRQFILSSKKLLLSDSGFYLCAWSRETYIQYFGAGTRLSVL.

The table lists this clonotype with many counts. The chain has TRBV12-3 or TRBV12-4 and TRBJ2-2; 7 bases agree with TRBD2. The CDR3 length is 15 residues. After removal of 2 bases from V and 6 bases from J, the junction contained 6 bases not matched to a gene. CDR3 bases: TGTGCCAGCAGTTTACGGGGAGGGACGGCCGGGGAGCTGTTTTTT. Its translation: CASSLRGGTAGELFF.

This clonotype was recorded at least ten times. The CDR3 DNA sequence: TGTGCCAGCAGTCCCGGGGTTTCATATGAGAACATTCAGTACTTC. Amino acids: CASSPGVSYENIQYF. This sequence joins TRBV28 and TRBJ2-4; a weak D match, TRBD2 (5 bases). CDR3 length: 15 amino acids. Germline V gives CDR1 MDHEN, CDR2 SYDVKM. The ends were cut back, 5 bases at V and 7 bases at J, with 18 bases in the middle. Looking up the rest from reference TRBV28 and TRBJ2-4 gives the full variable domain: DVKVTQSSRYLVKRTGEKVFLECVQDMDHENMFWYRQDPGLGLRLIYFSYDVKMKEKGDIPEGYSVSREKKERFSLILESASTNQTSMYLCASSPGVSYENIQYFGAGTRLSVL.

The chain employs TRBV7-9 and TRBJ1-2; TRBD1 might be the D (6 bases). The germline gives CDR1 SEHNR, CDR2 FQNEAQ (reference sequence). V dropped 0 bases and J dropped 0 bases, with 8 bases sitting between them. The CDR3 has 15 amino acids. In DNA, the CDR3 is TGTGCCAGCAGCTTAGCTGGACAGACTAACTATGGCTACACCTTC. The encoded protein is CASSLAGQTNYGYTF.

The chain is built from TRBV18 and TRBJ2-4, with TRBD1 identical over 9 bases. Trimming at V came to 6 bases and at J to 3 bases, leaving 6 bases not matched to a gene. From germline, CDR1 is KGHSH and CDR2 LQKENI. The CDR3 consists of 15 residues. The CDR3 loop is CASSDRGVVKNIQYF. CDR3 in DNA: TGTGCCAGCTCCGACAGGGGGGTCGTCAAAAACATTCAGTACTTC.

On this clonotype: A much larger clone sits a single nucleotide away, making a read error possible. CDR3: CATEYRGSGLNTGAFF. The DNA of the CDR3 is TGTGCCACCGAGTATCGGGGGTCAGGGCTAAACACTGGAGCTTTCTTT. The rearrangement joins TRBV19 to TRBJ1-1; D is perhaps TRBD1 (5 bases). Per germline, CDR1 LNHDA and CDR2 SQIVND (reference sequence). CDR3 size: 16 residues.

This clonotype was observed many times. The chain uses TRBV28 and TRBJ2-5; D might be TRBD1 or TRBD2, each matching 5 bases. V was shortened by 4 bases and J by 2 bases, with 14 bases between the two germline ends. Germline V CDR1 and CDR2: MDHEN, SYDVKM. The CDR3 is made up of 15 amino acids. CDR3 loop: CASSSPGHRQETQYF. DNA for the CDR3: TGTGCCAGCAGTTCCCCGGGGCATAGACAAGAGACCCAGTACTTC.

In the case of this clonotype: With a much larger clone just one base away, this may be a read error. This chain connects TRBV7-9 to TRBJ2-5, with 7 bases matching TRBD1. The CDR3 spans 14 residues. Germline V gene lookup returns CDR1 SEHNR and CDR2 FQNEAQ (reference sequence). In nucleotides, the CDR3 is TGTACCAGCAGCTCCCAGACAGGGAGAGAGACCCAGTACTTC. This codes for CTSSSQTGRETQYF.

CDR3 nucleotide sequence: TGTGCCACCAAGGAGGGGCAGGGGGCGTACTACGAGCAGTACTTC. Its protein is CATKEGQGAYYEQYF. The rearrangement links TRBV6-1 to TRBJ2-7; 8 bases are a match to TRBD1. The germline V gene has CDR1 MNHNS and CDR2 SASEGT. The V segment lost 10 bases and the J segment 3 bases; nucleotides outside the gene matches: 14. This CDR3 spans 15 amino acids.

This clonotype was seen repeatedly, ten times or more. The V gene is TRBV7-2, the J gene TRBJ1-4; D call uncertain. Germline-derived CDR1 and CDR2 are SGHTA and FQGNSA. CDR3 length: 17 amino acids. Trimming pared 1 base from V and 6 bases from J, leaving 18 bases between. The CDR3 coding sequence is TGTGCCAGCAGCTTAGTCCCGCCGTGGGAGAATTATGAAAAACTGTTTTTT. Amino acids: CASSLVPPWENYEKLFF.

This clonotype occurred many times. The V call is TRBV12-3 or TRBV12-4, the J call TRBJ2-5; either TRBD1 or TRBD2 may fit D (7 bases each). Trimming cost V 5 bases and J 1 base, with 17 bases left between them. The CDR3 consists of 16 residues. The CDR3, as DNA: TGTGCCAGCAGTGCCAGGGGGGGGGAACGCCAAGAGACCCAGTACTTC. Its translation is CASSARGGERQETQYF.

This clonotype was detected ten times or more. V and J are TRBV3-1 and TRBJ1-1; D is undetermined. Trimming shortened V by 0 bases and J by 6 bases, and 8 bases separated the two germline ends. Germline CDR1 and CDR2: LGHDT and YNNKEL (reference sequence). CDR3 length: 13 amino acids. The CDR3 here is CASSQEIGSEAFF. The CDR3 DNA reads as TGTGCCAGCAGCCAAGAAATAGGGTCTGAAGCTTTCTTT.

The chain employs TRBV6-2 or TRBV6-3 and TRBJ1-1; a possible D gene is TRBD1 (6 bases). CDR3 size: 14 residues. The ends were cut back, 6 bases at V and 1 base at J, with 12 bases in the middle. The germline CDR1 and CDR2 sequences are MNHEY and SVGEGT. The CDR3 DNA sequence: TGTGCCAGCAGGAGAGTACAGGGGAACACTGAAGCTTTCTTT. This encodes CASRRVQGNTEAFF.

The sample holds many counts of this clonotype. The chain uses TRBV30 and TRBJ1-2; no clear D gene. V was shortened by 8 bases and J by 5 bases, with 9 bases between the two germline ends. Germline CDR1 and CDR2: GTSNPN and SVGIG (reference sequence). The CDR3 spans 10 residues. CDR3 residues: CALLKYGYTF. CDR3 bases: TGTGCCCTCCTGAAGTATGGCTACACCTTC.

Worth noting for this clonotype: A clone one base away is much larger, so this may be a read error. The chain links TRBV5-1 to TRBJ1-1; D unresolved. Germline lookup yields CDR1 SGHRS and CDR2 YFSETQ. The CDR3 extends over 12 amino acids. The CDR3 loop is CASGLPAPEAFF. As DNA, the CDR3 is TGCGCCAGCGGCTTACCCGCGCCCGAAGCTTTCTTT.

On this clonotype itself: A much more abundant neighbour one base away suggests this may be a read error. The rearrangement links TRBV2 to TRBJ1-3; 8 bases are a match to TRBD1. J lost 6 bases, V lost 4 bases, and 5 bases had no gene match. Germline loops: CDR1 SNHLY, CDR2 FYNNEI. This CDR3 region has 14 residues. CDR3 in amino acids: CASSGQGAENTIYF. The CDR3 nucleotides read TGTGCCAGCAGTGGGCAGGGGGCTGAAAACACCATATATTTT.

This clonotype was recorded many times. V gene TRBV2 combines with J gene TRBJ1-1; TRBD1 aligns across 7 bases. The CDR3 sequence is 15 residues long. Per the germline V gene, CDR1 is SNHLY and CDR2 is FYNNEI. V lost 4 bases to trimming and J lost 3 bases; unmatched junction nucleotides: 8. CDR3 residues: CASSGEQGVYTEAFF. CDR3 in DNA: TGTGCCAGCAGTGGGGAGCAGGGGGTGTACACTGAAGCTTTCTTT.

This clonotype was seen at least ten times. The gene calls are TRBV2 and TRBJ1-1, with D perhaps TRBD1 (5 bases). The CDR3 runs to 16 residues. The germline V gene has CDR1 SNHLY and CDR2 FYNNEI. The ends were cut back, 6 bases at V and 1 base at J, with 18 bases in the middle. CDR3 sequence: CASSAKWYRKNTEAFF. CDR3 nucleotides: TGTGCCAGCAGCGCGAAGTGGTACAGGAAGAACACTGAAGCTTTCTTT.